Listed below are T cell receptor beta chains from one sample, sequenced in a study of blood T cell repertoires in COVID-19. Sequenced by immunoSEQ multiplex PCR; TCRdb stores in-frame clones only, minus some. The table shows some 53,000 clones, with roughly 87% occurring only once. Sequenced sample: peripheral blood. The receptor set was obtained from a human donor with active COVID-19. The donor label of this sample is uncertain. CDR3s include the opening cysteine and the closing phenylalanine or tryptophan. Rows may omit the clone size; those that give it use once, few, many or a size class.

>TRBJ1-2|TRBV7-8|.
CASSLGPAGGRYGYTF
>TRBJ1-1|TRBV4-1|.
CASSLPQNTEAFF
>TRBJ1-3|TRBV19|.
CASIGTGSARNTIYF
>TRBJ2-6|TRBV11-3|.
CASSLGGVWSSGANVLTF
>TRBJ2-3|TRBV7-3|once
CASSSGQGARDTQYF
>TRBJ2-2|TRBV5-4|.
CASSLDGLNTGELFF
>TRBJ1-1|TRBV20-1|once
CSGGGYAEAFF
>TRBJ2-7|TRBV12-3/TRBV12-4|.
CASKKAGSYEQYF
>TRBJ1-2|TRBV29-1|.
CSVEDWRADYYGYTF
>TRBJ2-5|TRBV7-8|.
CASSFEWRDGLQETQYF
>TRBJ1-2|TRBV4-3|.
CASSQDLSTGVGYTF
>TRBJ2-7|TRBV3-1/TRBV3-2|.
CASSLPGETIQSQVSSPYEQYF
>TRBJ1-2|TRBV7-9|.
CASSQDPGYYGYTF
>TRBJ2-3|TRBV9|.
CASSRLATIDTQYF
>TRBJ2-5|TRBV7-9|.
CASSFSKQETQYF
>TRBJ1-5|TRBV19|.
CASSIWASSNQPQHF
>TRBJ2-1|TRBV7-2|.
CASSNKRGANEQFF
>TRBJ2-1|TRBV24-1|once
CATSDSDRVGAEQFF
>TRBJ1-1|TRBV11-2|.
CASSTGGTEAFF
>TRBJ2-7|TRBV27|few
CASSFQGAGYEQYF
>TRBJ2-1|TRBV7-6|.
CASSPLQLNEQFF
>TRBJ2-5|TRBV4-3|once
CASSQEMVLAGDQETQYF
>TRBJ2-5|TRBV19|once
CASSNREAQYF
>TRBJ2-7|TRBV2|.
CASRTTSGGGEQYF
>TRBJ2-3|TRBV6-5|.
CASSYGGFTDTQYF
>TRBJ2-1|TRBV5-6|.
CASSLIAGVNEQFF
>TRBJ2-5|TRBV10-3|.
CAIRDGGARQETQYF
>TRBJ2-7|TRBV3-1/TRBV3-2|.
CASSPINDRVVSYEQYF
>TRBJ2-1|TRBV6-5|.
CASSLLGTGDGEQFF
>TRBJ2-5|TRBV29-1|.
CSASDRVGTQYF
>TRBJ1-1|TRBV4-1|.
CASSRSGMNTEAFF